A single sample is the source of the 8 T cell receptor beta chains below, sequenced in a study of Graves' ophthalmopathy and Graves' hyperthyroidism. RNA transcripts yielded amplified TCR beta CDR3 regions. Second-round multiplex PCR came after first-round RT-PCR with HTBI primers. TCRdb used MiXCR to reprocess the multiplex PCR reads, holding one entry per CDR3 protein. The data show around 1.1 million distinct CDR3 sequences, about 35% seen once. Input material: peripheral blood or thyroid tissue (not recorded which). The receptors were sampled from an adult man with Graves' hyperthyroidism.

This clonotype was recorded at least ten times. The chain joins TRBV2 to TRBJ1-2, with 11 bases aligning to TRBD1. The V and J ends lost 5 bases and 8 bases, in that order; junction bases with no gene match: 7. This CDR3 comprises 14 residues. The germline V gene encodes CDR1 SNHLY and CDR2 FYNNEI. CDR3 protein: CASSPDRGPGGYTF. DNA of the CDR3: TGTGCCAGCAGTCCGGACAGGGGGCCGGGGGGCTACACCTTC.

The chain recombines TRBV9 with TRBJ2-1, with TRBD1 matching over 7 bases. This CDR3 has 14 amino acids. Germline loops: CDR1 SGDLS, CDR2 YYNGEE. The ends lost 2 bases at V and 8 bases at J; junction bases unmatched: 7. As DNA, the CDR3 is TGTGCCAGCAGCGTGGGGCAGGGGGTTGATGAGCAGTTCTTC. Translated, it gives CASSVGQGVDEQFF.

On this clonotype itself: One junction end disagrees with the germline gene, perhaps due to a read error. The chain links TRBV10-3 to TRBJ2-7; D tentatively reads TRBD1 or TRBD2 (5 bases each). This CDR3 spans 16 amino acids. In germline, CDR1 is ENHRY, CDR2 SYGVKD. The chain's CDR3 is CASSAAWGPLGNEQYF. DNA for the CDR3: TGTGCCAGCAGTGCAGCTTGGGGACCCTTGGGAAACGAGCAGTACTTC.

In this sample, this clonotype turned up many times. This chain connects TRBV19 to TRBJ2-7, with D possibly TRBD2 on 5 matching bases. Trimming cost V 5 bases and J 0 bases, with 14 bases left between them. Germline V gene sequence: CDR1 LNHDA, CDR2 SQIVND (reference sequence). CDR3 length: 15 residues. CDR3 sequence: CASSRGLRSSYEQYF. For the CDR3, the DNA is TGTGCCAGTAGTCGTGGACTCAGGAGCTCCTACGAGCAGTACTTC. The whole variable domain, remainder taken from reference TRBV19 and TRBJ2-7, is DGGITQSPKYLFRKEGQNVTLSCEQNLNHDAMYWYRQDPGQGLRLIYYSQIVNDFQKGDIAEGYSVSREKKESFPLTVTSAQKNPTAFYLCASSRGLRSSYEQYFGPGTRLTVT.

This rearrangement joins TRBV20-1 to TRBJ1-1; the match to TRBD1 covers 11 bases. The V and J ends lost 6 bases and 1 base, in that order; junction bases with no gene match: 7. Germline V gene data show CDR1 as DFQATT and CDR2 as SNEGSKA (reference sequence). This CDR3 is 15 amino acids long. Written as DNA, the CDR3 is TGCAGTGCATCCGGGACAGGGGGTAGGAACACTGAAGCTTTCTTT. Its translation is CSASGTGGRNTEAFF.

Many counts were recorded for this clonotype. The chain couples TRBV14 to TRBJ2-5, with no clear D. V was pared by 4 bases and J by 6 bases, with 9 bases between. CDR1 and CDR2 from the germline V gene are SGHDN and FVKESK. The CDR3 is 12 residues long. This CDR3 is CASSPGQQTQYF. The CDR3 DNA reads TGTGCCAGCAGCCCCGGGCAACAGACCCAGTACTTC.

This clonotype was counted a few times. The rearrangement uses TRBV18 and TRBJ2-2, with a weak D call TRBD1 (6 bases). Germline CDR1 KGHSH, CDR2 LQKENI. Trimming removed 2 bases from V and 8 bases from J, with 9 bases in between. The CDR3 totals 13 residues. CDR3 residues: CASSPFGTGELFF. CDR3 DNA: TGTGCCAGCTCACCATTCGGGACAGGGGAGCTGTTTTTT.

About this clonotype: A much larger clone lies a single base off, so this may be a read error. In DNA form, the CDR3 reads TGCAGTGCTAGAGTGGTGCGCTCACCCCTCCACTTT. This gives the protein CSARVVRSPLHF. The rearrangement joins TRBV20-1 to TRBJ1-6; unclear D gene. The germline V gene has CDR1 DFQATT and CDR2 SNEGSKA (reference sequence). Trimming left V 1 base short and J 10 bases short, with 8 bases between. This CDR3 comprises 12 residues.